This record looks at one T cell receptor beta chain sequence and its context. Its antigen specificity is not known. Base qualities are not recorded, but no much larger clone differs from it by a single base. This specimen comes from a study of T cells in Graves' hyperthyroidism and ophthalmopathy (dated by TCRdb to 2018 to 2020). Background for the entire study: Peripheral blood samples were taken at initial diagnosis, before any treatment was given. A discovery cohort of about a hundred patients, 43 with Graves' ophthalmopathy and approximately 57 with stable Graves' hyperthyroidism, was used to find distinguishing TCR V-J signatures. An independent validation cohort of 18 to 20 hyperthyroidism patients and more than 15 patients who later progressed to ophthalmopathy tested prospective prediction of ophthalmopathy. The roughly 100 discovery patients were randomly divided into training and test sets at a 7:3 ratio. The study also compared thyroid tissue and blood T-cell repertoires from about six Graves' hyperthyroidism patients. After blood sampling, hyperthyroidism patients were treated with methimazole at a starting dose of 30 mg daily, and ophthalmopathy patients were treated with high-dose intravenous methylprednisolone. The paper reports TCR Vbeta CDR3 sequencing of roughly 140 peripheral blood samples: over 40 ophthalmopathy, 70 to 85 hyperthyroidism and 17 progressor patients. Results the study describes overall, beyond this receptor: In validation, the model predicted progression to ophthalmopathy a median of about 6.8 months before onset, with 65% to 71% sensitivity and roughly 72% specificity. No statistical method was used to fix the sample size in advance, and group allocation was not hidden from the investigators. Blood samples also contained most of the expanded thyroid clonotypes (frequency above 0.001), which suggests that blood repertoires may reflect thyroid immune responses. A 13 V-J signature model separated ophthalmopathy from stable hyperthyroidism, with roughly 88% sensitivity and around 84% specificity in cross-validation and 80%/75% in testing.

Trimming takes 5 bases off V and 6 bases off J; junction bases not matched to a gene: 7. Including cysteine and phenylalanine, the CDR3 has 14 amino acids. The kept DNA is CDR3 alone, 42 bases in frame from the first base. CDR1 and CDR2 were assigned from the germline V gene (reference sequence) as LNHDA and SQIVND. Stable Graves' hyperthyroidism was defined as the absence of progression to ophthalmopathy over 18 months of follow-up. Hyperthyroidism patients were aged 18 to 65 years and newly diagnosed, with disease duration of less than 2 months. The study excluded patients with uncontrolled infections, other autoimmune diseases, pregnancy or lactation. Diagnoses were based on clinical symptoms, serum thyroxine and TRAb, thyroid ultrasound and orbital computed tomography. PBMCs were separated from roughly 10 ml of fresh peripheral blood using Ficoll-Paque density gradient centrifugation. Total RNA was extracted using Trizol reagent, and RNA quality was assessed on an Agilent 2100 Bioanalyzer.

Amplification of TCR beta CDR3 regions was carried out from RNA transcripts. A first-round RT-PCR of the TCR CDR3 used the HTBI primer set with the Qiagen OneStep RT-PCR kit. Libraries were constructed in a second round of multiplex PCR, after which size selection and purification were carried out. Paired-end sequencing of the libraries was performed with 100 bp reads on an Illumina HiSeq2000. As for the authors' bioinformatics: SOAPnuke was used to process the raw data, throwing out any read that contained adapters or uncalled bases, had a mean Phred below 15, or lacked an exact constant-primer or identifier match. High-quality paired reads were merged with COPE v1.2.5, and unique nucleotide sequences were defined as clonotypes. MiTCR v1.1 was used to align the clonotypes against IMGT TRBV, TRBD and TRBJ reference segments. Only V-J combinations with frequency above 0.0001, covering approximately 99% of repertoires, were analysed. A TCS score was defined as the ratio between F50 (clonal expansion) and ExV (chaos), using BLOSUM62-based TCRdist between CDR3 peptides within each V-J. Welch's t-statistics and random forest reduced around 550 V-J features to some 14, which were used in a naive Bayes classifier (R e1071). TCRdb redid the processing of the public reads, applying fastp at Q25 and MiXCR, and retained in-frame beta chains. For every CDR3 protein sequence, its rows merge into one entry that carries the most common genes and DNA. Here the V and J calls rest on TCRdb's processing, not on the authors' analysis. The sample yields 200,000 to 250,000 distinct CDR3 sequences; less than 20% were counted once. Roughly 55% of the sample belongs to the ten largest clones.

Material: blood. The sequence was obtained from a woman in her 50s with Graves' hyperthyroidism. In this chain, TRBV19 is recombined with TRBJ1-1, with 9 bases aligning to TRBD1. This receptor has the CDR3 CASSHRGQRSEAFF. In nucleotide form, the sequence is TGTGCCAGTAGTCACAGGGGGCAACGGTCTGAAGCTTTCTTT.